This entry features one T cell receptor beta chain sequence. The V and J ends lost 3 bases and 4 bases respectively, with 15 bases between them. The CDR3 extends over 15 amino acids. Germline assignment: CDR1 KGHSH and CDR2 LQKENI. This record belongs to a study of OX40 agonist ivuxolimab in advanced cancers. Study in general: Three dose-escalation patients had partial responses: one with hepatocellular carcinoma and two with cutaneous melanoma.

Profiling relied on immunoSEQ multiplex PCR, and the TCRdb table lists in-frame clones only, not all of them. The sample has about 82,000 clones; 70% to 90% are singletons. The starting material was CD4+ or CD8+ T cells sorted from blood, obtained in a trial of the OX40 agonist ivuxolimab. The TCR comes from an adult with an advanced solid tumor such as melanoma, head and neck, liver or kidney cancer. J is TRBJ1-2 and V is TRBV18; D gene unclear. CDR3 in DNA: TGTGCCAGCTCACCCCGCCGGACCGATGGCTATGGCTACACCTTC. It is translated as CASSPRRTDGYGYTF.